The 5 T cell receptor beta chains reported below all come from one sample, sequenced in a study of shared clonotypes between healthy human individuals. Sequencing used immunoSEQ multiplex PCR; TCRdb keeps in-frame clones, though not all of them. The table shows under 600,000 clones, with almost 80% occurring only once. The source material was PBMCs. Receptor source: a woman aged 40 to 55 in good health. Some clones in this sample may be carry-over from other donors' samples.

In nucleotides, the CDR3 is TGTGCCAGCACCTTGTCCCCGGGACCCTACGAGCAGTACTTC. Protein sequence: CASTLSPGPYEQYF. V and J are TRBV7-6 and TRBJ2-7; D tentatively fits TRBD1 or TRBD2 (5 bases each). Germline V gives CDR1 SGHVS, CDR2 FNYEAQ. The CDR3 loop spans 14 amino acids. V was clipped by 7 bases and J by 2 bases, with 15 bases between them.

This rearrangement joins TRBV11-2 to TRBJ1-4, with 7 bases that match TRBD1. The germline V gene encodes CDR1 SGHAT and CDR2 FQNNGV. The V gene end was trimmed by 6 bases and the J gene end by 6 bases; junction bases not matched to a gene: 13. The CDR3 length is 16 residues. CDR3 protein: CASRTGTRSSYEKLFF. CDR3 in DNA: TGTGCCAGCAGGACAGGGACTCGATCTTCTTATGAAAAACTGTTTTTT. The full variable domain, in which reference TRBV11-2 and TRBJ1-4 provide the parts outside the CDR3, is EAGVAQSPRYKIIEKRQSVAFWCNPISGHATLYWYQQILGQGPKLLIQFQNNGVVDDSQLPKDRFSAERLKGVDSTLKIQPAKLEDSAVYLCASRTGTRSSYEKLFFGSGTQLSVL.

The chain employs TRBV11-2 and TRBJ2-5; 11 positions match TRBD1. From germline, CDR1 is SGHAT and CDR2 FQNNGV. The CDR3 contains 16 residues. The V and J ends lost 3 bases and 4 bases, in that order; junction bases with no gene match: 7. The CDR3 spells CASSFHTGTGGETQYF. The CDR3 coding sequence is TGTGCCAGCAGCTTTCACACCGGGACAGGGGGAGAGACCCAGTACTTC.

The rearrangement joins TRBV11-2 to TRBJ2-7; TRBD2 is a possible D gene (6 bases). V dropped 5 bases and J dropped 2 bases, with 16 bases sitting between them. CDR1 is SGHAT and CDR2 is FQNNGV in the germline V gene. CDR3 length equals 15 residues. The CDR3 is CASSPIVAAPYEQYF. The CDR3 DNA follows: TGTGCCAGCAGCCCAATAGTAGCGGCGCCCTACGAGCAGTACTTC. Together with reference TRBV11-2 and TRBJ2-7, the CDR3 gives the full variable domain: EAGVAQSPRYKIIEKRQSVAFWCNPISGHATLYWYQQILGQGPKLLIQFQNNGVVDDSQLPKDRFSAERLKGVDSTLKIQPAKLEDSAVYLCASSPIVAAPYEQYFGPGTRLTVT.

This clone was observed a single time. The V and J genes are TRBV4-3 and TRBJ2-1, with 13 bases aligning to TRBD2. Germline assignment: CDR1 LGHNA and CDR2 YSLEER. Germline trimming cut 4 bases from V and 9 bases from J; bases unmatched to any gene: 6. The CDR3 is made up of 15 amino acids. CDR3 sequence reads: CASSPTSGRVGEQFF. The CDR3 DNA is TGCGCCAGCAGCCCTACTAGCGGGAGGGTGGGTGAGCAGTTCTTC.